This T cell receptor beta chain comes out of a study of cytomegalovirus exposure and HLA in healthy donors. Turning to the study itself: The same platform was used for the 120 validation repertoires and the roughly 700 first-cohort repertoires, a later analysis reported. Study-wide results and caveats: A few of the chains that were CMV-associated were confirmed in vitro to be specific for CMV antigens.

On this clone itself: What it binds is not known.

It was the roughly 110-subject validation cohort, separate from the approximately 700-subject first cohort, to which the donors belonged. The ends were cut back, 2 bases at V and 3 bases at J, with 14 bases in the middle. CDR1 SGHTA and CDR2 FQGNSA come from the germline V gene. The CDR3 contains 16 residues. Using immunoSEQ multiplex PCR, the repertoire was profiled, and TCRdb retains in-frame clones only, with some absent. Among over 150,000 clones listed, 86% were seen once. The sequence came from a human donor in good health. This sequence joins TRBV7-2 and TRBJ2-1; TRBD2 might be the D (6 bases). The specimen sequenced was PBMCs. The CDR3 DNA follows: TGTGCCAGCAGCTTAAAGGGCGGGGTGATCTACAATGAGCAGTTCTTC. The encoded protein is CASSLKGGVIYNEQFF.